One and the same sample provided the 20 T cell receptor beta chains below, sequenced in a study of shared clonotypes between healthy human individuals. Generated by immunoSEQ multiplex PCR, the TCRdb table keeps only in-frame clones and is missing some. The sample shows a few million clones, approximately 95% of them seen only once. Material for sequencing was naive CD4+ T cells from PBMCs. Subset in this sample: CD45RA+ positively selected. These receptors came from a man aged 18 to 30 in good health. Some clones in this sample may be carry-over from other donors' samples.

The chain uses TRBV5-1 and TRBJ2-7; 15 positions match TRBD2. Losses at the gene ends were 0 bases for V and 5 bases for J; bases not matched to a gene: 3. Germline values: CDR1 SGHRS, CDR2 YFSETQ. The CDR3 has 16 residues. CDR3 DNA sequence: TGCGCCAGCAGCTTGGGGACTAGCGGGAGGGTAAACGAGCAGTACTTC. Translating it yields CASSLGTSGRVNEQYF.

The chain has TRBV30 and TRBJ1-2; TRBD1 might be the D (6 bases). The V gene's germline CDR1 is GTSNPN and CDR2 SVGIG (reference sequence). This CDR3 has 16 residues. V was trimmed by 3 bases and J by 8 bases, leaving 25 bases between them. CDR3 amino acids: CAWSQIKTGSVKGYTF. The CDR3 nucleotides are TGTGCCTGGAGCCAAATCAAAACAGGGAGCGTCAAAGGCTACACCTTC.

The CDR3 reads CASSLRSGPSGSNTDTQYF. In DNA form, the CDR3 reads TGCGCCAGCAGCCTGCGGTCTGGGCCCAGCGGGAGTAACACAGATACGCAGTATTTT. This rearrangement joins TRBV4-3 to TRBJ2-3; 8 bases line up with TRBD2. The junction had 17 bases not matched to a gene; V was cut back by 4 bases and J by 2 bases. This CDR3 is 19 amino acids long. CDR1 LGHNA and CDR2 YSLEER come from the germline V gene.

V gene TRBV6-6 combines with J gene TRBJ2-1, with no clear D. V was pared by 2 bases and J by 7 bases, with 15 bases between. CDR1 is MNHNY and CDR2 is SVGAGI in the germline V gene (reference sequence). CDR3 length: 15 amino acids. CDR3 amino acids: CASSYGQLGWNEQFF. The CDR3 DNA sequence: TGTGCCAGCAGTTACGGGCAGTTGGGATGGAATGAGCAGTTCTTC.

The V and J genes are TRBV6-5 and TRBJ1-3; D is possibly TRBD1 (6 bases). The germline gives CDR1 MNHEY, CDR2 SVGAGI. V lost 4 bases and J lost 7, with 11 bases in between. The CDR3 totals 13 residues. CDR3 nucleotides: TGTGCCAGCAGTTCCGGGGGCCGGAACACCATATATTTT. Protein product: CASSSGGRNTIYF.

The chain combines TRBV28 with TRBJ2-2; 11 nucleotides line up with TRBD2. The CDR3 is made up of 15 amino acids. Germline-derived CDR1 and CDR2 are MDHEN and SYDVKM. V was pared by 5 bases and J by 6 bases, with 5 bases of the junction left unmatched. The CDR3 loop is CASSGGTSGAGELFF. The CDR3 nucleotides are TGTGCCAGCAGTGGGGGGACTAGCGGCGCCGGGGAGCTGTTTTTT. The full variable domain, rest sourced from reference TRBV28 and TRBJ2-2, is DVKVTQSSRYLVKRTGEKVFLECVQDMDHENMFWYRQDPGLGLRLIYFSYDVKMKEKGDIPEGYSVSREKKERFSLILESASTNQTSMYLCASSGGTSGAGELFFGEGSRLTVL.

The chain recombines TRBV7-8 with TRBJ2-4; TRBD2 matches 12 bases. In germline, CDR1 is SGHVS, CDR2 FQNEAQ. V lost 2 bases and J lost 0; bases outside the gene matches: 11. This CDR3 has 20 amino acids. DNA for the CDR3: TGTGCCAGCAGCTTACCGGGACTAGCGGGTCCCTTATTAGCCAAAAACATTCAGTACTTC. Amino acids: CASSLPGLAGPLLAKNIQYF.

This chain joins TRBV5-8 and TRBJ1-5; D ambiguous. Germline lookup yields CDR1 SGHTS and CDR2 YDEGEE. The CDR3 is made up of 14 amino acids. V gave up 2 bases and J gave up 1 base, with 7 bases separating them. The CDR3 nucleotides read TGTGCCAGCAGCTTTTTTGGAAGCAATCAGCCCCAGCATTTT. Translation gives CASSFFGSNQPQHF.

This chain links TRBV7-3 with TRBJ1-1, with D tentatively TRBD1 (5 bases). The CDR3 has 13 residues. Germline V gene lookup returns CDR1 SGHTA and CDR2 FQGTGA. Trimming took 3 bases from V and 5 from J, leaving 10 bases between them. The CDR3 protein is CASSFGRETEAFF. The CDR3 DNA reads TGTGCCAGCAGCTTTGGCAGGGAAACTGAAGCTTTCTTT.

This chain joins TRBV14 and TRBJ1-1; D is ambiguous. Trimming cost V 3 bases and J 0 bases, with 20 bases left between them. The germline CDR1 and CDR2 sequences are SGHDN and FVKESK. CDR3 length: 18 residues. As DNA, the CDR3 is TGTGCCAGCAGCCAGGAGACCGCCAGCCTGATATTGAACACTGAAGCTTTCTTT. As protein: CASSQETASLILNTEAFF.

In its sample, this clone was seen once. This chain uses TRBV4-2 with TRBJ2-7, with 7 bases lining up with TRBD2. Germline V gene lookup returns CDR1 LGHNA and CDR2 YNFKEQ. With V trimmed by 1 base and J by 7 bases, 7 bases remained unmatched. There are 14 residues in the CDR3. CDR3 residues: CASSQGEGTREQYF. CDR3 bases: TGTGCCAGCAGCCAAGGGGAGGGGACGAGAGAGCAGTACTTC.

This rearrangement joins TRBV9 to TRBJ2-3; maybe TRBD2 (7 bases). Germline assignment: CDR1 SGDLS and CDR2 YYNGEE. V lost 2 bases, J lost 6 bases, and 13 bases lay in between. This CDR3 is 14 amino acids long. The CDR3 protein is CASSVRGQGDTQYF. In DNA, the CDR3 is TGTGCCAGCAGCGTGCGGGGGCAAGGTGATACGCAGTATTTT.

With regard to this clone: Other DNA sequences of this sample code for an identical CDR3. The chain is built from TRBV5-1 and TRBJ2-5; possible D gene TRBD1, 6 bases. The V and J ends lost 2 bases and 5 bases respectively, with 7 bases between them. The CDR3 runs to 12 residues. Germline V gives CDR1 SGHRS, CDR2 YFSETQ. The CDR3 DNA sequence: TGCGCCAGCAGCTTACAGGGCGAGACCCAGTACTTC. Encoded protein: CASSLQGETQYF. The variable domain in full, with the rest retrieved from reference TRBV5-1 and TRBJ2-5, is KAGVTQTPRYLIKTRGQQVTLSCSPISGHRSVSWYQQTPGQGLQFLFEYFSETQRNKGNFPGRFSGRQFSNSRSEMNVSTLELGDSALYLCASSLQGETQYFGPGTRLLVL.

The rearrangement joins TRBV5-8 to TRBJ2-7; D is ambiguous. The CDR3 is made up of 14 amino acids. Trimming cost V 2 bases and J 2 bases, with 11 bases left between them. Germline V gives CDR1 SGHTS, CDR2 YDEGEE. The CDR3 DNA follows: TGTGCCAGCAGCTTAGGGCCGGGTCCCTACGAGCAGTACTTC. Translated, it gives CASSLGPGPYEQYF.

This chain connects TRBV11-3 to TRBJ2-4, with a tentative D call TRBD2 (7 bases). V was cut by 4 bases and J by 6 bases, with 10 bases left in between. CDR3 size: 13 residues. Germline loops: CDR1 SGHNT, CDR2 YENEEA. The CDR3 loop reads CASSSRGGNIQYF. DNA for the CDR3: TGTGCCAGCAGCTCAAGGGGGGGAAACATTCAGTACTTC. The whole variable domain, filled in from reference TRBV11-3 and TRBJ2-4, reads EAGVVQSPRYKIIEKKQPVAFWCNPISGHNTLYWYLQNLGQGPELLIRYENEEAVDDSQLPKDRFSAERLKGVDSTLKIQPAELGDSAVYLCASSSRGGNIQYFGAGTRLSVL.

V usage is TRBV7-8 and J usage is TRBJ2-2; 13 bases match TRBD2. V was pared by 5 bases and J by 7 bases, with 4 bases of the junction left unmatched. Germline CDR1 reads SGHVS; CDR2 reads FQNEAQ. This CDR3 region has 15 residues. CDR3 nucleotides: TGTGCCAGCAGCACTAGCGGGAGGGGGAACGGGGAGCTGTTTTTT. It encodes CASSTSGRGNGELFF.

Notes on this clone: The identical CDR3 is also encoded by other nucleotide sequences in the sample. Here the CDR3 DNA reads TGTGCCAGCAGCGTAGTAGGCGAAAGCTCCTACGAGCAGTACTTC. It is translated as CASSVVGESSYEQYF. The chain carries TRBV9 and TRBJ2-7, with unresolved D. The CDR3 is made up of 15 amino acids. V shed 0 bases and J shed 0 bases, with 10 bases lying between them. Per the germline V gene, CDR1 is SGDLS and CDR2 is YYNGEE. The full variable domain, rest sourced from reference TRBV9 and TRBJ2-7, is DSGVTQTPKHLITATGQRVTLRCSPRSGDLSVYWYQQSLDQGLQFLIQYYNGEERAKGNILERFSAQQFPDLHSELNLSSLELGDSALYFCASSVVGESSYEQYFGPGTRLTVT.

Details on this clone: This specimen includes other DNA sequences encoding the same CDR3. J is TRBJ1-5 and V is TRBV11-2; 9 bases line up with TRBD1. The CDR3 is made up of 15 amino acids. Per germline, CDR1 SGHAT and CDR2 FQNNGV. V shed 4 bases and J 3 bases; nucleotides not matched to a gene: 4. The DNA for the CDR3 is TGTGCCAGCAGCTCCGGACAGGGGTTCAATCAGCCCCAGCATTTT. Its protein is CASSSGQGFNQPQHF.

This chain links TRBV5-1 with TRBJ2-4, with 8 bases identical to TRBD1. V lost 5 bases to trimming and J lost 9 bases; unmatched junction nucleotides: 4. Germline CDR1 and CDR2: SGHRS and YFSETQ. This CDR3 spans 12 amino acids. DNA of the CDR3: TGCGCCAGCAGACAAGACAGGGGCATTCAGTACTTC. Translation: CASRQDRGIQYF.

The chain links TRBV7-2 to TRBJ1-2, with D tentatively TRBD1 (5 bases). This CDR3 is 16 amino acids long. Trimming removed 3 bases at V and 8 bases at J, with 22 bases between. Germline CDR1 and CDR2: SGHTA and FQGNSA. CDR3 residues: CASSLARQQSIQGYTF. The CDR3 DNA reads as TGTGCCAGCAGCTTGGCTAGACAGCAATCGATCCAGGGCTACACCTTC.